Shown below are 8 T cell receptor beta chains from a single sample sequenced in a study of T-cell memory formation after mild COVID-19. TCRdb used MiXCR to reprocess the 5' RACE reads, holding one entry per CDR3 protein. The table records about 340,000 distinct CDR3 sequences, 15% of them present only once. Material for sequencing was PBMCs or a T cell subset sorted from them (not recorded which). Receptor source: a man aged 18 to 29 who had mild COVID-19 (a few samples of this study predate the infection). Cell type and time point are not known.

The chain couples TRBV7-6 to TRBJ2-2; TRBD2 aligns across 7 bases. Germline V lookup: CDR1 SGHVS, CDR2 FNYEAQ. The CDR3 consists of 14 residues. Unmatched junction bases numbered 7, after V lost 7 bases and J lost 5 bases. The CDR3 nucleotides read TGTGCCAGCACGACTTTGGGGGGGACCGGGGAGCTGTTTTTT. Its translation: CASTTLGGTGELFF.

V is TRBV7-3 and J is TRBJ2-7; possibly TRBD1 for D (6 bases). V was clipped by 2 bases and J by 7 bases, with 15 bases between them. CDR3 size: 14 residues. From germline, CDR1 is SGHTA and CDR2 FQGTGA. CDR3 protein: CASSLSGEIHEQYF. DNA of the CDR3: TGTGCCAGCAGCTTATCAGGGGAGATTCATGAGCAGTACTTC. Filled out from reference TRBV7-3 and TRBJ2-7, the complete variable domain reads GAGVSQTPSNKVTEKGKYVELRCDPISGHTALYWYRQSLGQGPEFLIYFQGTGAADDSGLPNDRFFAVRPEGSVSTLKIQRTERGDSAVYLCASSLSGEIHEQYFGPGTRLTVT.

This clonotype came up a few times. The genes are TRBV18 and TRBJ1-5; possibly TRBD1 for D (5 bases). V lost 1 base and J lost 4, with 23 bases in between. CDR3 length equals 19 residues. The V gene's germline CDR1 is KGHSH and CDR2 LQKENI. The CDR3 spells CASSPLFPDTGFSNQPQHF. CDR3 in DNA: TGTGCCAGCTCACCACTTTTCCCAGATACAGGCTTTTCAAATCAGCCCCAGCATTTT.

V is TRBV4-3 and J is TRBJ2-2, with D possibly being TRBD2 (6 bases). Trimming stripped 0 bases from V and 4 bases from J, with 15 bases between. CDR1 is LGHNA, CDR2 YSLEER, per germline. The CDR3 is made up of 17 amino acids. Here the CDR3 DNA reads TGCGCCAGCAGCCAAGATCTGCGGGCAGCGGGCACCGGGGAGCTGTTTTTT. This encodes CASSQDLRAAGTGELFF.

The chain uses TRBV2 and TRBJ1-1, with D unresolved. CDR1 is SNHLY, CDR2 FYNNEI, per germline. The CDR3 consists of 13 residues. Trimming left V 2 bases short and J 5 bases short, with 9 bases between. CDR3 region: CASSEQVGTEAFF. In nucleotides, the CDR3 is TGTGCCAGCAGTGAACAGGTGGGAACTGAAGCTTTCTTT.

There are many counts of this clonotype. This chain links TRBV2 with TRBJ2-5; the match to TRBD2 covers 8 bases. Trimming at V came to 1 base and at J to 5 bases, leaving 0 bases not matched to a gene. CDR1 and CDR2 from the germline V gene are SNHLY and FYNNEI. This CDR3 spans 13 amino acids. The CDR3 here is CASSEERGETQYF. CDR3 bases: TGTGCCAGCAGTGAAGAGCGGGGGGAGACCCAGTACTTC.

The chain has TRBV12-3 or TRBV12-4 and TRBJ2-1, with TRBD2 identical over 10 bases. This CDR3 is built from 14 residues. Trimming cost V 9 bases and J 2 bases; bases outside gene matches: 4. The CDR3 is CARSGTSAYNEQFF. In DNA form, the CDR3 reads TGTGCCAGAAGTGGGACTAGCGCCTACAATGAGCAGTTCTTC.

This clonotype was found a few times. The V and J genes are TRBV6-2 or TRBV6-3 and TRBJ2-1, with TRBD1 identical over 7 bases. The CDR3 contains 14 residues. Germline loops: CDR1 MNHEY, CDR2 SVGEGT. V was pared by 6 bases and J by 10 bases, with 12 bases of the junction left unmatched. CDR3 amino acids: CASSRTQGRREQFF. CDR3 nucleotides: TGTGCCAGCAGCAGGACACAGGGGCGTAGGGAGCAGTTCTTC.